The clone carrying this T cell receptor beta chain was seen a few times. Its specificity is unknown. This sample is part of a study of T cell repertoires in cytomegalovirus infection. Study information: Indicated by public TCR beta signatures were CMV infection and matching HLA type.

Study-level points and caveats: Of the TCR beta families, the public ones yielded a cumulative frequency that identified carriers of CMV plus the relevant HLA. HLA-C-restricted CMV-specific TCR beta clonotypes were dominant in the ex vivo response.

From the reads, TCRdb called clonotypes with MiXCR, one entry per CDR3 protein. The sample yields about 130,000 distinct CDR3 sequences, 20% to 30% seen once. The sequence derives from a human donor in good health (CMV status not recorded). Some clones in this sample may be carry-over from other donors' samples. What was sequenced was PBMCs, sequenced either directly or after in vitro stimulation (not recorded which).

The CDR3 is CASSQDSSGRADTQYF. The CDR3, as DNA: TGCGCCAGCAGCCAAGATAGTAGCGGGAGGGCAGATACGCAGTATTTT. V and J are TRBV4-1 and TRBJ2-3, with TRBD2 matching 11 bases. The germline gives CDR1 MGHRA, CDR2 YSYEKL. The junction had 3 bases not matched to a gene; V was cut back by 0 bases and J by 4 bases. CDR3 length: 16 amino acids.